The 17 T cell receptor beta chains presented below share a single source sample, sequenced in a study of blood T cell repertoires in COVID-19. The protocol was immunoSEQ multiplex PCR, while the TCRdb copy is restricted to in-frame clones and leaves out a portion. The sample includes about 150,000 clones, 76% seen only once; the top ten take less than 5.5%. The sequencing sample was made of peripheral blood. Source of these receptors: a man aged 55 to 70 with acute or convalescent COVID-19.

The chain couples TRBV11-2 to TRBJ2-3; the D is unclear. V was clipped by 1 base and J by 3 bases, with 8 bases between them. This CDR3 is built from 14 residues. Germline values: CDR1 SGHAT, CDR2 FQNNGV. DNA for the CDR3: TGTGCCAGCAGCTTAGGTAAGAGTACAGATACGCAGTATTTT. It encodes CASSLGKSTDTQYF.

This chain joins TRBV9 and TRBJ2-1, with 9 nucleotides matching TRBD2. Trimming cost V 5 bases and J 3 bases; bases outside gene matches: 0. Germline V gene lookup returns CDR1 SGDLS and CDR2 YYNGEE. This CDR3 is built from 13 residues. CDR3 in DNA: TGTGCCAGCAGTAGCGGGAGCTACAATGAGCAGTTCTTC. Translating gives CASSSGSYNEQFF.

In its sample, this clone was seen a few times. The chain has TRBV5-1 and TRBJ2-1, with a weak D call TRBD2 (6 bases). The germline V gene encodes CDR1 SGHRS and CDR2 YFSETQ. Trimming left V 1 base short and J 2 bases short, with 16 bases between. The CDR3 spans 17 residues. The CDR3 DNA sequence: TGCGCCAGCAGCTTGTCGAAAGGCGGGAACCCCTACAATGAGCAGTTCTTC. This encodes CASSLSKGGNPYNEQFF.

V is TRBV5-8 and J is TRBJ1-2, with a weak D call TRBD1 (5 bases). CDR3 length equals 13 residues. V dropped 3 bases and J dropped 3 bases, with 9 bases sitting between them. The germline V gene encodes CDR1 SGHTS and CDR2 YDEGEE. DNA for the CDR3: TGTGCCAGCAGCTCGACAGCTTACTATGGCTACACCTTC. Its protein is CASSSTAYYGYTF.

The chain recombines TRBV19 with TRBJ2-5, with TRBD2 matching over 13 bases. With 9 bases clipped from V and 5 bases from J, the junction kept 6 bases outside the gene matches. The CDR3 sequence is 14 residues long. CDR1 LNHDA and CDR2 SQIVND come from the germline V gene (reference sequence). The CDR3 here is CASGTSGMGETQYF. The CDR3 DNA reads TGTGCCAGCGGGACTAGCGGGATGGGGGAGACCCAGTACTTC. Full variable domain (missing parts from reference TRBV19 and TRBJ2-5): DGGITQSPKYLFRKEGQNVTLSCEQNLNHDAMYWYRQDPGQGLRLIYYSQIVNDFQKGDIAEGYSVSREKKESFPLTVTSAQKNPTAFYLCASGTSGMGETQYFGPGTRLLVL.

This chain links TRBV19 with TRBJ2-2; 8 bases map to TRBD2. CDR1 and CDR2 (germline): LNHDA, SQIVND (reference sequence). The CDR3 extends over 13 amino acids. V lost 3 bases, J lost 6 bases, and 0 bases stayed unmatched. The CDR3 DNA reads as TGTGCCAGTAGTATCGGGGGGGCCGGGGAGCTGTTTTTT. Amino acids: CASSIGGAGELFF. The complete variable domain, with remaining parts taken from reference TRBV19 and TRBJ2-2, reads DGGITQSPKYLFRKEGQNVTLSCEQNLNHDAMYWYRQDPGQGLRLIYYSQIVNDFQKGDIAEGYSVSREKKESFPLTVTSAQKNPTAFYLCASSIGGAGELFFGEGSRLTVL.

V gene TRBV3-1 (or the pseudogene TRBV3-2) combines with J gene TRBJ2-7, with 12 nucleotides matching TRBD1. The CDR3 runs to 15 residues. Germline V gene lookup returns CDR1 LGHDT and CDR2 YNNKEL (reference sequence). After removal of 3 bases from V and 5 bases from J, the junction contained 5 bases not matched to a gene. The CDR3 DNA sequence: TGTGCCAGCAGCCAGCCGGGACAGGGGGCCCACGAGCAGTACTTC. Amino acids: CASSQPGQGAHEQYF.

The CDR3 DNA reads TGTGCCTGCTGGGCAGGGGGCGCTTACGAGCAGTACTTC. It codes for CACWAGGAYEQYF. The V gene is TRBV6-5, the J gene TRBJ2-7, with 8 nucleotides matching TRBD1. There are 13 residues in the CDR3. Germline V gene lookup returns CDR1 MNHEY and CDR2 SVGAGI. Trimming at V came to 11 bases and at J to 4 bases, leaving 10 bases not matched to a gene.

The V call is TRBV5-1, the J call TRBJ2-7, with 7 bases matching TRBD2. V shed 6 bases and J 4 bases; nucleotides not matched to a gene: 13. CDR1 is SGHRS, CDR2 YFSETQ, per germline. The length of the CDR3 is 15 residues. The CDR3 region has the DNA TGCGCCAGCATTCCCGTCGGGGGAGGGCCTTACGAGCAGTACTTC. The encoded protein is CASIPVGGGPYEQYF.

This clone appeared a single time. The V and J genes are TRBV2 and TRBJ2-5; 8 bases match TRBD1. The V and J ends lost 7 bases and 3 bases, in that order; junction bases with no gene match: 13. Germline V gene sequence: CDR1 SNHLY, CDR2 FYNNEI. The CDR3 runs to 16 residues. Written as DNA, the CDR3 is TGTGCCAGCACCAGAGGCATTGGGACAGGCGAAGAGACCCAGTACTTC. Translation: CASTRGIGTGEETQYF.

This chain's CDR3 is CARALTESLSNQPQHF. CDR3 DNA: TGTGCCAGGGCACTGACAGAGAGCCTTAGCAATCAGCCCCAGCATTTT. This chain links TRBV21-1 with TRBJ1-5; TRBD1, the D gene given by the table, was not confirmed from the DNA. TRBV21-1 is a pseudogene segment. There are 16 residues in the CDR3.

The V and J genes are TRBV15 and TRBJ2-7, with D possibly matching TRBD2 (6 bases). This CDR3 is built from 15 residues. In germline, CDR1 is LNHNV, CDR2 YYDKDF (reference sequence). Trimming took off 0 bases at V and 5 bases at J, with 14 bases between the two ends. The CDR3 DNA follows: TGTGCCACCAGCAGAGATCTGGGGGGAGTGGACGAGCAGTACTTC. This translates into CATSRDLGGVDEQYF.

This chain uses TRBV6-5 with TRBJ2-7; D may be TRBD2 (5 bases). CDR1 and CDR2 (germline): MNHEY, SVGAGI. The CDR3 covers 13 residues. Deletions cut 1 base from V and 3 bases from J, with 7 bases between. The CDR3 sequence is CASSYYRGYEQYF. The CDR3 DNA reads TGTGCCAGCAGTTACTACCGGGGCTACGAGCAGTACTTC.

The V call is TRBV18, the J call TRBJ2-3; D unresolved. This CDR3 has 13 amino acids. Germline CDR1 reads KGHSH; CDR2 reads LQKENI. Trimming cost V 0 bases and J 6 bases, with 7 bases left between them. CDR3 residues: CASSPPNEDTQYF. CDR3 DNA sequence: TGTGCCAGCTCACCACCTAACGAGGATACGCAGTATTTT.

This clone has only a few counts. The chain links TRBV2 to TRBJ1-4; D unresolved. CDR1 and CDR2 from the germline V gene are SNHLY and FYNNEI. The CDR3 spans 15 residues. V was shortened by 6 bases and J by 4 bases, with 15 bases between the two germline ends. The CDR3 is CASRLKELGNEKLFF. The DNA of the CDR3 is TGTGCCAGCAGGCTGAAGGAGTTGGGTAATGAAAAACTGTTTTTT.

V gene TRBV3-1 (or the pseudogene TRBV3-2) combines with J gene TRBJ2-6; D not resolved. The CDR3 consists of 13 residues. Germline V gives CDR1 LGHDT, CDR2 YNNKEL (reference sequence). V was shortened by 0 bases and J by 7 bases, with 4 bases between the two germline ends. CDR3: CASSQDRANVLTF. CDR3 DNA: TGTGCCAGCAGCCAAGACAGAGCCAACGTCCTGACTTTC.

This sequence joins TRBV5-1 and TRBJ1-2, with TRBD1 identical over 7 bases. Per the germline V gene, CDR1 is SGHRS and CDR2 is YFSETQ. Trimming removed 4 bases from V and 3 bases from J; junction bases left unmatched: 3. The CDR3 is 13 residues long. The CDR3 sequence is CASSPGQDYGYTF. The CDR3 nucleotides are TGCGCCAGCAGCCCCGGACAGGACTATGGCTACACCTTC.